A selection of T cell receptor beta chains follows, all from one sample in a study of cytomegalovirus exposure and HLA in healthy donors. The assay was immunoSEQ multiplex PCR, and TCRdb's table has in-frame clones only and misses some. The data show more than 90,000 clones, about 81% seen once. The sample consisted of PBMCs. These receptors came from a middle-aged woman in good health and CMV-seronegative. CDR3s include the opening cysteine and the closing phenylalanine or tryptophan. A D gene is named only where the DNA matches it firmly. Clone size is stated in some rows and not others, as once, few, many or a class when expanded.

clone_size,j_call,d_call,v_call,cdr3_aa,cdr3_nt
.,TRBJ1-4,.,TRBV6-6,CASSYSAGWDEKLFF,TGTGCCAGCAGTTACTCGGCAGGGTGGGATGAAAAACTGTTTTTT
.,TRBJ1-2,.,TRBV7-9,CASSLEGGGGYTF,TGTGCCAGCAGCTTAGAGGGTGGAGGTGGCTACACCTTC
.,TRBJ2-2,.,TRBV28,CASRTTTRELFF,TGTGCCAGCAGGACTACAACGCGGGAGCTGTTTTTT
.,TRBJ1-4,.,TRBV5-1,CASSPGKGSEKLFF,TGCGCCAGCAGCCCCGGGAAGGGTTCGGAAAAACTGTTTTTT
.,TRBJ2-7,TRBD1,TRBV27,CASSSPGTGESYEQYF,TGTGCCAGCAGTTCGCCCGGGACAGGGGAATCCTACGAGCAGTACTTC
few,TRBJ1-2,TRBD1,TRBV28,CASSPVPGQHPPPYGYTF,TGTGCCAGCAGCCCGGTACCGGGACAGCACCCACCACCCTATGGCTACACCTTC
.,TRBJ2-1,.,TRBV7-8,CASSLGLGRDEQFF,TGTGCCAGCAGCTTAGGACTAGGTCGGGATGAGCAGTTCTTC
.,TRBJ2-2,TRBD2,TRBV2,CASSGLRGTGELFF,TGTGCCAGTAGCGGGCTCAGAGGTACCGGGGAGCTGTTTTTT
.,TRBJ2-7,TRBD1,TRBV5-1,CASSQGTGLFSYEQYF,TGCGCCAGCAGCCAGGGGACAGGACTTTTCTCCTACGAGCAGTACTTC
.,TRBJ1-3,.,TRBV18,CASSPTSSGNTIYF,TGTGCCAGCTCACCAACAAGCTCTGGAAACACCATATATTTT
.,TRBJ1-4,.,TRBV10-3,CAISEVVGIGEKLFF,TGTGCCATCAGTGAGGTAGTGGGCATCGGTGAAAAACTGTTTTTT
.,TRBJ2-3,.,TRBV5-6,CASSLASDTQYF,TGTGCCAGCAGCTTGGCTTCAGATACGCAGTATTTT
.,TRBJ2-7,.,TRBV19,CASSINRDYEQYF,TGTGCCAGTAGTATAAACAGGGACTACGAGCAGTACTTC
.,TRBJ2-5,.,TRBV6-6,CASSYSGLQETQYF,TGTGCCAGCAGTTACTCCGGTCTCCAAGAGACCCAGTACTTC